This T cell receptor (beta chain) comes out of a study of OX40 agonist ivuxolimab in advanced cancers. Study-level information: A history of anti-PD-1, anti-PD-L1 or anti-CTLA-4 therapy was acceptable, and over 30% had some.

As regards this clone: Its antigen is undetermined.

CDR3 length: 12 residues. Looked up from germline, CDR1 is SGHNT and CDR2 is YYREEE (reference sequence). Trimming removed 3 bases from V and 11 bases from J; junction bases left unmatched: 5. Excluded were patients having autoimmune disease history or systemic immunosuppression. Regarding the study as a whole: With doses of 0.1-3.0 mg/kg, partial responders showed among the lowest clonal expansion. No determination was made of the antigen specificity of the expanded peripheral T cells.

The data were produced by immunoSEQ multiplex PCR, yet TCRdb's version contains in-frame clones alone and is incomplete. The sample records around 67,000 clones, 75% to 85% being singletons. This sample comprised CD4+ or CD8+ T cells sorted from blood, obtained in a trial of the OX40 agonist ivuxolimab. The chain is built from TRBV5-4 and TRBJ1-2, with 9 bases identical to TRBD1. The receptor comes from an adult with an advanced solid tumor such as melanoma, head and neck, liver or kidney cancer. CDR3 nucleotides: TGTGCCAGCAGCTCCCGGGACAGGGTTTACACCTTC. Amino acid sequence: CASSSRDRVYTF.